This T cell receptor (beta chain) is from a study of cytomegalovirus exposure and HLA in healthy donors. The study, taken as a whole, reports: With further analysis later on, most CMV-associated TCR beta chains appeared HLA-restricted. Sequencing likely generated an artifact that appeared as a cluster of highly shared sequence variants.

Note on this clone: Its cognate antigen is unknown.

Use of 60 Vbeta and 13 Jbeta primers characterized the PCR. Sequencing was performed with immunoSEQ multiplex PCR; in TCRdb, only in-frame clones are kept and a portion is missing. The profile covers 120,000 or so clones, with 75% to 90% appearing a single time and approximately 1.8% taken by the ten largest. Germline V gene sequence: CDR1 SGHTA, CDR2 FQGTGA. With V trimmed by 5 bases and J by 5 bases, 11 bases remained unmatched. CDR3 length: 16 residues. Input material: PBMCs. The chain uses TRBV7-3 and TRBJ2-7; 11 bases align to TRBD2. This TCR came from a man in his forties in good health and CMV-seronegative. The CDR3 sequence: CASSGSLAGESHEQYF. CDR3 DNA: TGTGCCAGCAGCGGATCACTAGCGGGAGAGTCTCACGAGCAGTACTTC. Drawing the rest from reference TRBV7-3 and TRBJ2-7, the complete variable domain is GAGVSQTPSNKVTEKGKYVELRCDPISGHTALYWYRQSLGQGPEFLIYFQGTGAADDSGLPNDRFFAVRPEGSVSTLKIQRTERGDSAVYLCASSGSLAGESHEQYFGPGTRLTVT.